Sequencing of this T cell receptor beta chain was carried out in a study of patients and donors after allogeneic stem cell transplantation. As to this clonotype: At one boundary the junction diverges from the germline segment, which might be a read error.

TCRdb processed the RT-PCR reads anew with MiXCR; each CDR3 protein has one entry. The sample contains about a million distinct CDR3 sequences, over 15% of which appear only once. The germline CDR1 and CDR2 sequences are LGHNA and YNFKEQ. The CDR3 is made up of 17 amino acids. The sequencing input was blood, either unsorted or a sorted T cell fraction (not recorded which). The chain couples TRBV4-2 to TRBJ2-1; 8 positions match TRBD2. The TCR originated in a human donor who was either an allogeneic HSCT recipient or a stem cell or donor lymphocyte infusion donor (not recorded which). It is not recorded whose cells these are; they may come from a transplant donor. CDR3 bases: TGTGCCAGCAGACAAGGGACCTCAGCGGGAGAGGCCAATGAGCAGTTCTTC. Protein: CASRQGTSAGEANEQFF.